Each of the 28 T cell receptor beta chains below was sequenced from the same sample in a study of blood T cell repertoires in COVID-19. The assay was immunoSEQ multiplex PCR, and TCRdb's table has in-frame clones only and misses some. The table lists a few hundred thousand clones, roughly nine tenths of them singletons. The sequencing sample was made of PBMCs or T cells enriched from blood (not recorded which). Source of these receptors: a woman aged 25-40 years who had recovered from COVID-19.

For this clone: This CDR3 is also generated by other DNA sequences in the sample. The chain links TRBV27 to TRBJ2-1; TRBD2 agrees at 14 bases. The ends lost 5 bases at V and 7 bases at J; junction bases unmatched: 7. The CDR3 consists of 16 residues. Germline lookup yields CDR1 MNHEY and CDR2 SMNVEV (reference sequence). The CDR3 sequence is CASSLRTSGGYNEQFF. The CDR3 region has the DNA TGTGCCAGCAGTCTAAGGACTAGCGGGGGGTATAATGAGCAGTTCTTC.

The V and J genes are TRBV7-9 and TRBJ2-7, with a possible D match to TRBD1 (5 bases). The length of the CDR3 is 11 residues. V lost 5 bases and J 4 bases, leaving 6 bases between the germline ends. CDR1 is SEHNR, CDR2 FQNEAQ, per germline (reference sequence). CDR3 bases: TGTGCCAGCAGCCCAGGGTACGAGCAGTACTTC. Translating gives CASSPGYEQYF.

This clone was seen more than once but under ten times. The chain recombines TRBV28 with TRBJ1-6; a possible D gene is TRBD1 (5 bases). The CDR3 sequence is 15 residues long. Trimming cost V 2 bases and J 10 bases, with 15 bases left between them. Looked up from germline, CDR1 is MDHEN and CDR2 is SYDVKM. The CDR3 reads CASSLGGGFRSPLHF. CDR3 DNA: TGTGCCAGCAGTTTAGGGGGGGGGTTTCGGTCACCCCTCCACTTT.

This clone was observed once. This chain connects TRBV14 to TRBJ2-3; TRBD2 matches at 14 bases. Germline loops: CDR1 SGHDN, CDR2 FVKESK. The CDR3 has 15 amino acids. Trimming at V came to 4 bases and at J to 6 bases, leaving 3 bases not matched to a gene. DNA of the CDR3: TGTGCCAGCAGCCCGGGACTAGCGGGGGCTGATACGCAGTATTTT. This sequence encodes CASSPGLAGADTQYF.

Note on this clone: Other DNA sequences within the sample encode an identical CDR3. The chain combines TRBV18 with TRBJ1-1; D unclear. Between the trimmed V and J ends, which lost 3 bases and 1 base, there was a span of 6 bases. This CDR3 has 13 amino acids. Germline V gene lookup returns CDR1 KGHSH and CDR2 LQKENI. The CDR3 sequence: CASSPSQNTEAFF. CDR3 nucleotides: TGTGCCAGCTCACCGTCACAGAACACTGAAGCTTTCTTT.

This clone was counted a single time. The chain has TRBV5-5 and TRBJ2-5; D is possibly TRBD2 (6 bases). The CDR3 covers 15 residues. Germline CDR1 SGHKS, CDR2 YYEKEE (reference sequence). V lost 2 bases and J lost 1, with 12 bases in between. CDR3 sequence: CASSFRGYPQETQYF. The CDR3 DNA reads as TGTGCCAGCAGCTTCCGGGGGTACCCCCAAGAGACCCAGTACTTC.

The genes are TRBV3-1 (or the pseudogene TRBV3-2) and TRBJ2-6; 7 nucleotides align to TRBD1. CDR3 size: 17 residues. After removal of 4 bases from V and 4 bases from J, the junction contained 10 bases not matched to a gene. CDR1 and CDR2 from the germline V gene are LGHDT and YNNKEL (reference sequence). DNA of the CDR3: TGTGCCAGCAGCCCCGGCCAAGACAGGGTGGGGGCCAACGTCCTGACTTTC. Amino acids: CASSPGQDRVGANVLTF.

This chain uses TRBV30 with TRBJ2-3, with TRBD1 matching 7 bases. The CDR3 has 21 residues. Germline V lookup: CDR1 GTSNPN, CDR2 SVGIG (reference sequence). V was pared by 0 bases and J by 1 base, with 22 bases of the junction left unmatched. CDR3 nucleotides: TGTGCCTGGAGTGTACTGTTTTCGTGGACAAACGGACAGGCCGGCACAGATACGCAGTATTTT. Translated, it gives CAWSVLFSWTNGQAGTDTQYF.

V and J are TRBV7-9 and TRBJ1-2; a weak D match, TRBD1 (5 bases). V was cut by 1 base and J by 4 bases, with 13 bases left in between. Germline CDR1 reads SEHNR; CDR2 reads FQNEAQ (reference sequence). CDR3 length: 15 amino acids. The CDR3 coding sequence is TGTGCCAGCAGCTTAGTGGGGGGTATGAGCTATGGCTACACCTTC. Its protein is CASSLVGGMSYGYTF.

CDR3 sequence reads: CASSLRTGSTDTQYF. CDR3 coding DNA: TGTGCCAGCAGTTTACGGACAGGGAGCACAGATACGCAGTATTTT. This chain connects TRBV28 to TRBJ2-3; 8 positions match TRBD1. J lost 0 bases, V lost 2 bases, and 1 base had no gene match. Per germline, CDR1 MDHEN and CDR2 SYDVKM. The CDR3 runs to 15 residues. Filled out from reference TRBV28 and TRBJ2-3, the complete variable domain reads DVKVTQSSRYLVKRTGEKVFLECVQDMDHENMFWYRQDPGLGLRLIYFSYDVKMKEKGDIPEGYSVSREKKERFSLILESASTNQTSMYLCASSLRTGSTDTQYFGPGTRLTVL.

The chain is built from TRBV28 and TRBJ1-2, with D possibly TRBD1 on 6 matching bases. Germline CDR1 is MDHEN and CDR2 is SYDVKM. V lost 1 base and J lost 13, with 13 bases in between. CDR3 length: 12 amino acids. CDR3 nucleotide sequence: TGTGCCAGCAGTTTATTGTTAACAGGGAGCACCTTC. Its protein is CASSLLLTGSTF.

The rearrangement uses TRBV7-9 and TRBJ2-1, with a weak D call TRBD2 (5 bases). Germline V gene sequence: CDR1 SEHNR, CDR2 FQNEAQ (reference sequence). Trimming pared 5 bases from V and 1 base from J, leaving 21 bases between. The CDR3 runs 18 residues. CDR3 coding DNA: TGTGCCAGCAGCGGACCAGGCCCTAGCTATACTTCCTACAATGAGCAGTTCTTC. It yields the protein CASSGPGPSYTSYNEQFF. Using reference TRBV7-9 and TRBJ2-1 for the parts outside the CDR3, the full variable domain is DTGVSQNPRHKITKRGQNVTFRCDPISEHNRLYWYRQTLGQGPEFLTYFQNEAQLEKSRLLSDRFSAERPKGSFSTLEIQRTEQGDSAMYLCASSGPGPSYTSYNEQFFGPGTRLTVL.

The V call is TRBV9, the J call TRBJ2-2, with unresolved D. The germline V gene has CDR1 SGDLS and CDR2 YYNGEE. The CDR3 runs to 16 residues. The V end was cut by 1 base, the J end by 6 bases, with 16 bases between. The CDR3 region has the DNA TGTGCCAGCAGCGTATCCCCCCGAGAAAGCGCCGGGGAGCTGTTTTTT. Residues: CASSVSPRESAGELFF.

The J gene is TRBJ1-6, the V gene TRBV27; 9 nucleotides align to TRBD1. The trim removed 2 bases at V and 8 bases at J, leaving 10 bases unmatched. Germline values: CDR1 MNHEY, CDR2 SMNVEV (reference sequence). This CDR3 is built from 17 residues. The CDR3 is CASSLTVRDRADSPLHF. The CDR3 coding sequence is TGTGCCAGCAGTTTAACGGTCCGGGACAGGGCAGATTCACCCCTCCACTTT.

The chain employs TRBV10-2 and TRBJ1-2; no clear D. Germline V gene lookup returns CDR1 WSHSY and CDR2 SAAADI. V dropped 0 bases and J dropped 4 bases, with 12 bases sitting between them. The CDR3 contains 15 residues. As DNA, the CDR3 is TGCGCCAGCAGTGAGTCGGGCAATACAGCCTATGGCTACACCTTC. Translating gives CASSESGNTAYGYTF.

This clone was seen once. The CDR3 protein is CSGRGNEKLFF. The DNA of the CDR3 is TGCAGTGGCAGGGGAAATGAAAAACTGTTTTTT. The V call is TRBV20-1, the J call TRBJ1-4, with a tentative D call TRBD1 (6 bases). This CDR3 is 11 amino acids long. CDR1 DFQATT and CDR2 SNEGSKA come from the germline V gene (reference sequence). Trimming pared 7 bases from V and 5 bases from J, leaving 8 bases between.

The chain is built from TRBV2 and TRBJ2-7; 7 bases align to TRBD1. The ends lost 10 bases at V and 3 bases at J; junction bases unmatched: 3. CDR1 is SNHLY and CDR2 is FYNNEI in the germline V gene. CDR3 length equals 11 residues. The chain's CDR3 is CATGQIYEQYF. For the CDR3, the DNA is TGTGCCACGGGACAGATCTACGAGCAGTACTTC.

The chain recombines TRBV11-3 with TRBJ1-1, with D perhaps TRBD1 (5 bases). Trimming took 5 bases from V and 4 from J, leaving 14 bases between them. Per the germline V gene, CDR1 is SGHNT and CDR2 is YENEEA. The CDR3 length is 14 residues. The CDR3 protein is CASSPGGSTTEAFF. The CDR3 nucleotides are TGTGCCAGCAGCCCCGGGGGTTCAACCACTGAAGCTTTCTTT.

The rearrangement joins TRBV2 to TRBJ1-4; a weak D match, TRBD1 (5 bases). The germline CDR1 and CDR2 sequences are SNHLY and FYNNEI. V dropped 4 bases and J dropped 4 bases, with 10 bases sitting between them. The CDR3 loop spans 14 amino acids. CDR3 DNA: TGTGCCAGCAGTGTGGGGGGAGGTAATGAAAAACTGTTTTTT. It is translated as CASSVGGGNEKLFF.

The gene calls are TRBV28 and TRBJ1-4, with 7 bases lining up with TRBD1. CDR1 and CDR2 from the germline V gene are MDHEN and SYDVKM. The trim removed 6 bases at V and 7 bases at J, leaving 23 bases unmatched. This CDR3 is built from 19 residues. CDR3 bases: TGTGCCAGCAGCCTAGTTCTCGGAGGCCCCGACAGGGTTGGTGAAAAACTGTTTTTT. Translating gives CASSLVLGGPDRVGEKLFF.

This chain joins TRBV6-6 and TRBJ2-7; 8 bases fit TRBD1. The CDR3 contains 14 residues. Per the germline V gene, CDR1 is MNHNY and CDR2 is SVGAGI (reference sequence). The V segment lost 4 bases and the J segment 4 bases; nucleotides outside the gene matches: 6. The CDR3 nucleotides read TGTGCCAGCAGTTTTCAGGGGGCGCGATACGAGCAGTACTTC. The encoded protein is CASSFQGARYEQYF.

Regarding this clone: At the DNA level, this CDR3 is encoded by other sequences in the same sample as well. V is TRBV18 and J is TRBJ1-2, with TRBD1 matching 12 bases. V lost 3 bases and J lost 8; bases outside the gene matches: 4. The CDR3 extends over 14 amino acids. Germline V gene data show CDR1 as KGHSH and CDR2 as LQKENI. DNA for the CDR3: TGTGCCAGCTCACCGGGACAGGGGGCGCGAGGCTACACCTTC. Translation: CASSPGQGARGYTF.

This clone is a singleton in its sample. This chain links TRBV7-2 with TRBJ1-5; D gene unclear. CDR1 and CDR2 from the germline V gene are SGHTA and FQGNSA. This CDR3 is built from 16 residues. V lost 0 bases and J lost 9, with 18 bases in between. CDR3 DNA sequence: TGTGCCAGCAGCTTAGCTCCCAACCTGGCAGGCCTGCCCCAGCATTTT. This sequence encodes CASSLAPNLAGLPQHF.

The sample holds one count of this clone. The genes are TRBV5-1 and TRBJ2-1; D remains ambiguous. The CDR3 contains 15 residues. V lost 0 bases, J lost 3 bases, and 10 bases lay in between. The germline gives CDR1 SGHRS, CDR2 YFSETQ. CDR3 amino acids: CASSLAGQDYNEQFF. CDR3 bases: TGCGCCAGCAGCTTGGCAGGCCAAGACTACAATGAGCAGTTCTTC.

The V and J genes are TRBV5-1 and TRBJ2-7; 8 nucleotides agree with TRBD1. V shed 4 bases and J 5 bases; nucleotides not matched to a gene: 5. The CDR3 sequence is 13 residues long. In germline, CDR1 is SGHRS, CDR2 YFSETQ. CDR3: CASSTDRGDEQYF. In DNA, the CDR3 is TGCGCCAGCAGCACCGACAGGGGCGACGAGCAGTACTTC.

V usage is TRBV11-2 and J usage is TRBJ1-1, with D unresolved. This CDR3 region has 15 residues. CDR1 and CDR2 from the germline V gene are SGHAT and FQNNGV. V gave up 4 bases and J gave up 8 bases, with 20 bases separating them. The CDR3 DNA follows: TGTGCCAGCAGCTCCAACATACGGGAGACCAAAGAAGCTTTCTTT. This translates into CASSSNIRETKEAFF.

This chain links TRBV5-1 with TRBJ1-1; possibly TRBD1 for D (6 bases). Trimming shortened V by 4 bases and J by 2 bases, and 15 bases separated the two germline ends. The CDR3 length is 15 residues. From germline, CDR1 is SGHRS and CDR2 YFSETQ. The CDR3 sequence is CASSRWTADNTEAFF. DNA of the CDR3: TGCGCCAGCAGCCGGTGGACAGCTGACAACACTGAAGCTTTCTTT.

The chain joins TRBV6-4 to TRBJ1-2; the D is unclear. Trimming removed 2 bases at V and 8 bases at J, with 15 bases between. The CDR3 extends over 14 amino acids. Germline-derived CDR1 and CDR2 are MRHNA and SNTAGT. The CDR3 DNA follows: TGTGCCAGCAGTGACGATGAGGTTTCCGGCGGCTACACCTTC. It is translated as CASSDDEVSGGYTF.